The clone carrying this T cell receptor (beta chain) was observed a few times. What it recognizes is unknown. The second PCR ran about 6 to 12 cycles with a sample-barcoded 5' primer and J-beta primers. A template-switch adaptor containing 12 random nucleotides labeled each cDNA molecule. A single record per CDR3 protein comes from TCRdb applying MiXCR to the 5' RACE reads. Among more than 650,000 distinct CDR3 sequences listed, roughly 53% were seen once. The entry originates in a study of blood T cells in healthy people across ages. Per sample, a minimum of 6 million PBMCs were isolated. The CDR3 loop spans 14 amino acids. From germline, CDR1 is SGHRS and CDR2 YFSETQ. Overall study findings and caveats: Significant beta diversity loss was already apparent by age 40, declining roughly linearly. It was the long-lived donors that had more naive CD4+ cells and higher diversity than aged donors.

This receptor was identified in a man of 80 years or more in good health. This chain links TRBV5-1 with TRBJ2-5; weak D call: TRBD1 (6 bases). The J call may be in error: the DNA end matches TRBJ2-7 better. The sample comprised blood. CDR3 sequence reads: CASSLGGLAVEQYF. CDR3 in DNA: TGCGCCAGCAGCTTGGGGGGGCTGGCAGTCGAGCAGTACTTC.